This TCR beta chain stems from a study of a mutant IDH1 vaccine in newly diagnosed glioma. Whole-study findings and limits: With respect to changes in top peripheral T cell clonotypes, pseudoprogression seemed unrelated.

Profiled with immunoSEQ multiplex PCR; TCRdb holds only in-frame clones, not every one. The sample shows around 70,000 clones, roughly 86% of them seen only once. V was clipped by 2 bases and J by 2 bases; unmatched bases: 4. Germline CDR1 is MNHNS and CDR2 is SASEGT. The CDR3 has 15 residues. Points on this clone: The antigen is unknown.

Time point described: week 35, safety follow-up. What each vaccine dose contained was 300 ug of mutant IDH1 20-mer peptide, accompanied by topical imiquimod. Tumors from donors were new WHO grade 3 or 4 IDH1-mutant astrocytomas with ATRX loss. The TCR comes from a man younger than 45 with glioma. This chain joins TRBV6-1 and TRBJ2-3; TRBD2 matches at 7 bases. The specimen comprised PBMCs, sampled from a glioma patient whose treatment included an IDH1 peptide vaccine. The DNA for the CDR3 is TGTGCCAGCAGTGAAACGGGACTACTCACAGATACGCAGTATTTT. Protein: CASSETGLLTDTQYF.